This T cell receptor beta chain came from a study of T cell responses to AZD1222 COVID-19 vaccine. Produced via immunoSEQ multiplex PCR; TCRdb's table is partial and in-frame only. The sample has over 130,000 clones, about 91% seen once. J gave up 7 bases and V 0 bases, and 5 bases lay outside the gene matches. CDR3 length: 14 amino acids. Germline V gene lookup returns CDR1 KGHSY and CDR2 FQNENV. This clonotype was sampled from an adult in good health. The sequencing used peripheral blood, collected on day 0 of AZD1222 vaccination. The chain uses TRBV16 and TRBJ1-2; 7 bases line up with TRBD1. The CDR3, as DNA: TGTGCCAGCAGCCAATCGATAACAGGGGTTGGCTACACCTTC. Translating it yields CASSQSITGVGYTF.